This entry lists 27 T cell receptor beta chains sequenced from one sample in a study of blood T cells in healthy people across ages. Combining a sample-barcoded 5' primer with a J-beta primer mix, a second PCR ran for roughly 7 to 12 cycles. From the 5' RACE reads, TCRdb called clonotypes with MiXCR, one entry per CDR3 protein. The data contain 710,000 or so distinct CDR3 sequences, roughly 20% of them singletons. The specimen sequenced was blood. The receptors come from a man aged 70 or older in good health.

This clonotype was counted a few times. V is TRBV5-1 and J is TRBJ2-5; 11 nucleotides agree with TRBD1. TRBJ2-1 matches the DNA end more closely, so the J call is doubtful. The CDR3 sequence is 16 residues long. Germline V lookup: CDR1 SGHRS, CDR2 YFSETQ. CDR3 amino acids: CASSAGQGANYNEQFF. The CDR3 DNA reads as TGCGCCAGCAGCGCTGGACAGGGGGCCAATTACAATGAGCAGTTCTTC.

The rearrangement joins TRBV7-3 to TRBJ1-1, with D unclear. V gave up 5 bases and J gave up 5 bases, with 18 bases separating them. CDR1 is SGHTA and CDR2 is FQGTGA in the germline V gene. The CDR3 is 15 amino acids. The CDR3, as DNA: TGTGCCAGCAGCCCGCTGGGAGGGCCGAGAACTGAAGCTTTCTTT. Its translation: CASSPLGGPRTEAFF.

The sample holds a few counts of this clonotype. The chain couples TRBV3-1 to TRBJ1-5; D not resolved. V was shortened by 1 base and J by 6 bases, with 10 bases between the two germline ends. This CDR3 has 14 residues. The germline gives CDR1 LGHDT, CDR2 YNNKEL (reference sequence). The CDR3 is CASSQGRVPQPQHF. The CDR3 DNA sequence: TGTGCCAGCAGCCAAGGAAGGGTACCTCAGCCCCAGCATTTT.

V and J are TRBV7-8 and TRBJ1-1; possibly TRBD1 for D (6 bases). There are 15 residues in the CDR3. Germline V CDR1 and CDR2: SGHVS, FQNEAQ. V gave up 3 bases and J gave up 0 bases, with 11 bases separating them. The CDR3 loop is CASSLGHLVNTEAFF. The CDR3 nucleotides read TGTGCCAGCAGCTTGGGACACCTCGTGAACACTGAAGCTTTCTTT. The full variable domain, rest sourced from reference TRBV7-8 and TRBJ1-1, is GAGVSQSPRYKVAKRGQDVALRCDPISGHVSLFWYQQALGQGPEFLTYFQNEAQLDKSGLPSDRFFAERPEGSVSTLKIQRTQQEDSAVYLCASSLGHLVNTEAFFGQGTRLTVV.

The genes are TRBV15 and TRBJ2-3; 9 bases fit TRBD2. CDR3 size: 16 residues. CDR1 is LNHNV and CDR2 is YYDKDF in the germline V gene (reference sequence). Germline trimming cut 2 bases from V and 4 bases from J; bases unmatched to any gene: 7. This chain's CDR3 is CATSRTTSGGSDTQYF. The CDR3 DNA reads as TGTGCCACCAGCAGAACGACTAGCGGAGGGTCAGATACGCAGTATTTT.

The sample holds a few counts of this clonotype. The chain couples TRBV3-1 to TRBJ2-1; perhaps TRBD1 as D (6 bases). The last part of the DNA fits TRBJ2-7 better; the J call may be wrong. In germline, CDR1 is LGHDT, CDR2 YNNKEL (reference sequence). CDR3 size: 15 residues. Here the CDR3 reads CASSQDGGQSYEQYF. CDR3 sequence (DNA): TGTGCCAGCAGCCAAGATGGAGGACAGAGCTACGAGCAGTACTTC.

CDR3 residues: CASSLQRGDTQYF. CDR3 bases: TGTGCCAGCAGTTTACAGCGGGGAGATACGCAGTATTTT. The chain recombines TRBV27 with TRBJ2-3, with 7 bases aligning to TRBD2. There are 13 residues in the CDR3. V was clipped by 2 bases and J by 5 bases; unmatched bases: 1. CDR1 and CDR2 (germline): MNHEY, SMNVEV (reference sequence).

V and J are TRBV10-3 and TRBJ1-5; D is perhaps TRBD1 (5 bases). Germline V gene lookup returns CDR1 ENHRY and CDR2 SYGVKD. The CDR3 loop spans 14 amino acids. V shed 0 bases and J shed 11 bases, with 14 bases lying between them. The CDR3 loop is CAISESGGQGAQHF. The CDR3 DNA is TGTGCCATCAGTGAGTCGGGCGGCCAAGGGGCCCAGCATTTT.

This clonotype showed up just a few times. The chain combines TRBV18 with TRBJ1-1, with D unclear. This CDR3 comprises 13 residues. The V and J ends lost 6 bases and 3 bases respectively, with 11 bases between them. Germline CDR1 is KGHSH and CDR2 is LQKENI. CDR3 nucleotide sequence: TGTGCCAGCTCTCGCGACCGGTACACTGAAGCTTTCTTT. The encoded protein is CASSRDRYTEAFF.

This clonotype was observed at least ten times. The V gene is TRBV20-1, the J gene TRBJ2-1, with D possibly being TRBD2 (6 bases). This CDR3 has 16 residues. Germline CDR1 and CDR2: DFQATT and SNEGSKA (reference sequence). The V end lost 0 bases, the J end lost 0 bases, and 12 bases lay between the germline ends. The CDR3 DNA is TGCAGTGCTAGAGATCCTGCGGGGAGCTCCTACAATGAGCAGTTCTTC. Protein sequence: CSARDPAGSSYNEQFF.

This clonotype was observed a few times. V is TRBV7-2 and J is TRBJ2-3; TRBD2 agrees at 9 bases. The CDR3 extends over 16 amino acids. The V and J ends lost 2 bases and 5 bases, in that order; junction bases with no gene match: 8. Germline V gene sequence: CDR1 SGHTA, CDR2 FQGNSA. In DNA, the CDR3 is TGTGCCAGCAGCTTAAACCCGGGACTAGCAGGAGATACGCAGTATTTT. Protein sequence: CASSLNPGLAGDTQYF.

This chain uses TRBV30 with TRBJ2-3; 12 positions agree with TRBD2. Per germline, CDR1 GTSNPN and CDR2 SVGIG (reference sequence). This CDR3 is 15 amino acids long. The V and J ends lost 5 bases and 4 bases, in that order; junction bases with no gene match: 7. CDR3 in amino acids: CAWARLAGAPDTQYF. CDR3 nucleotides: TGTGCCTGGGCTCGACTAGCGGGAGCCCCAGATACGCAGTATTTT.

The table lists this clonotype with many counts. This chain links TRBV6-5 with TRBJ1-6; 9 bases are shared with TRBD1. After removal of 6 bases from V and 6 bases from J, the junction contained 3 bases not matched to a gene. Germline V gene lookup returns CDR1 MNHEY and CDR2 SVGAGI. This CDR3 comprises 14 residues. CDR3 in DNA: TGTGCCAGCAGCACGGACAGGGGTAATTCACCCCTCCACTTT. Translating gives CASSTDRGNSPLHF.

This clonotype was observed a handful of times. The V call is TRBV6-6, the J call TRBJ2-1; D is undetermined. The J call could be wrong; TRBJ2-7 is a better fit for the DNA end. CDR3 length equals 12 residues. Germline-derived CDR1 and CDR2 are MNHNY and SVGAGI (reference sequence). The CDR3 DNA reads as TGTGCCAGCAAAAAGGACGGTGACGAGCAGTACGTC. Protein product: CASKKDGDEQYV.

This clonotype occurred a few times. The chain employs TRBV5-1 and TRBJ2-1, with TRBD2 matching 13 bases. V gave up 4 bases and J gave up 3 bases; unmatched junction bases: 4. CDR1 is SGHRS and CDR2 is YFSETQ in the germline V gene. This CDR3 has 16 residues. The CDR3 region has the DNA TGCGCCAGCAGCGGAGGACTAGCGGGGGACTACAATGAGCAGTTCTTC. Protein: CASSGGLAGDYNEQFF. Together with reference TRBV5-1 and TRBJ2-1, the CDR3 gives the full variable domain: KAGVTQTPRYLIKTRGQQVTLSCSPISGHRSVSWYQQTPGQGLQFLFEYFSETQRNKGNFPGRFSGRQFSNSRSEMNVSTLELGDSALYLCASSGGLAGDYNEQFFGPGTRLTVL.

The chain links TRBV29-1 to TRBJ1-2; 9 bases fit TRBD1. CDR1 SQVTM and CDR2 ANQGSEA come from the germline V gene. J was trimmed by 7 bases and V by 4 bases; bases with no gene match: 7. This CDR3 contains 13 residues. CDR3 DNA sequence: TGCAGCGTTGCCCCGGACAGGGGTAGTGGCTACACCTTC. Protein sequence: CSVAPDRGSGYTF.

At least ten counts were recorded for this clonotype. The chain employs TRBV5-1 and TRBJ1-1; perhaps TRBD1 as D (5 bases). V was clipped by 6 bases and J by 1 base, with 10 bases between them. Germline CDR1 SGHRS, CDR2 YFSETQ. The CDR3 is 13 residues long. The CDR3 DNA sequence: TGCGCCAGCAATCCGGGGGGGAACACTGAAGCTTTCTTT. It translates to CASNPGGNTEAFF. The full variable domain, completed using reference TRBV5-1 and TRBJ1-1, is KAGVTQTPRYLIKTRGQQVTLSCSPISGHRSVSWYQQTPGQGLQFLFEYFSETQRNKGNFPGRFSGRQFSNSRSEMNVSTLELGDSALYLCASNPGGNTEAFFGQGTRLTVV.

This CDR3 reads CSASWAGKDYGYTF. The CDR3 coding sequence is TGCAGTGCTAGTTGGGCAGGGAAGGACTATGGCTACACCTTC. This chain connects TRBV20-1 to TRBJ1-2, with TRBD1 as a possible D gene (5 bases). V shed 3 bases and J shed 3 bases, with 14 bases lying between them. CDR3 size: 14 residues. Germline V gives CDR1 DFQATT, CDR2 SNEGSKA (reference sequence).

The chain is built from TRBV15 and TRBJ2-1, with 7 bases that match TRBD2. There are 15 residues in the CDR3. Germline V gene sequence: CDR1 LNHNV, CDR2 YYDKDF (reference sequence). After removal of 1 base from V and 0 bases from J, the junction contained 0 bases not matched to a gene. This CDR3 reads CATSRGLASYNEQFF. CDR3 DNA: TGTGCCACCAGCAGAGGACTAGCCTCCTACAATGAGCAGTTCTTC.

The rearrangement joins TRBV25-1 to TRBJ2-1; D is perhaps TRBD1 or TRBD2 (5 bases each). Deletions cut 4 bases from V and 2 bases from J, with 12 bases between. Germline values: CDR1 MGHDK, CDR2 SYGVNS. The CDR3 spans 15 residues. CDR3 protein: CASSVGTRAYNEQFF. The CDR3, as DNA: TGTGCCAGCAGTGTCGGGACCCGGGCCTACAATGAGCAGTTCTTC.

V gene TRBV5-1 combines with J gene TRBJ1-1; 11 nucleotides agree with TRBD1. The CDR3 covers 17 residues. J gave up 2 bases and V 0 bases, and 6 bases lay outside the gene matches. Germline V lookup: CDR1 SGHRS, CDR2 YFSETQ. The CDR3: CASSLEPGTGGNTEAFF. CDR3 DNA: TGCGCCAGCAGCTTGGAGCCCGGGACAGGGGGTAACACTGAAGCTTTCTTT. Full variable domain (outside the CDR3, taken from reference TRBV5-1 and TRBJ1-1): KAGVTQTPRYLIKTRGQQVTLSCSPISGHRSVSWYQQTPGQGLQFLFEYFSETQRNKGNFPGRFSGRQFSNSRSEMNVSTLELGDSALYLCASSLEPGTGGNTEAFFGQGTRLTVV.

This CDR3 reads CASSPRDSGWNEQYF. CDR3 DNA: TGTGCCAGCAGTCCCCGGGACAGTGGTTGGAACGAGCAGTACTTC. The chain has TRBV12-3 or TRBV12-4 and TRBJ2-5; 7 positions match TRBD1. The J call may be faulty, since TRBJ2-7 better matches the DNA end. The CDR3 is made up of 15 amino acids.

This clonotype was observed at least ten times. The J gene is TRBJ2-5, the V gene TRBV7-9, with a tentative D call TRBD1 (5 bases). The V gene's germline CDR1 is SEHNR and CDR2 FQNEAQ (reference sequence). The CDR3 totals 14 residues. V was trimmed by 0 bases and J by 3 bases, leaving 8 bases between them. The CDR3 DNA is TGTGCCAGCAGCTTAGCGTTAGGGGAAGAGACCCAGTACTTC. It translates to CASSLALGEETQYF.

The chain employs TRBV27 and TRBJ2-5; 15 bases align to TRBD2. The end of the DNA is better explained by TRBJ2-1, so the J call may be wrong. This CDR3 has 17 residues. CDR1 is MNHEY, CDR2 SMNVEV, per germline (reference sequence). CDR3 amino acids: CASSPPGTSGGRNEQFF. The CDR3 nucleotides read TGTGCCAGCAGTCCGCCGGGGACTAGCGGGGGGAGGAATGAGCAGTTCTTC.

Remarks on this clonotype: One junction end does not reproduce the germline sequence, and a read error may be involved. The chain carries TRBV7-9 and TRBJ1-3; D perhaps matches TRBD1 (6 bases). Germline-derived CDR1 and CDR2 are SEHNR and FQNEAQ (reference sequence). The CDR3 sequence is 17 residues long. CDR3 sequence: CASSPKGVPGSGNTIHF. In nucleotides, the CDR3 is TGTGCCAGCAGCCCGAAGGGGGTTCCTGGCTCTGGAAACACCATACATTTT.

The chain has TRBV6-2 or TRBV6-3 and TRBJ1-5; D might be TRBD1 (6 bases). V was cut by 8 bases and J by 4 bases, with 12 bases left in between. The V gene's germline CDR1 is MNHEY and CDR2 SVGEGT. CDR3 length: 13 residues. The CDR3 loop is CASSGGGNQPQHF. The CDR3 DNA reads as TGTGCCAGCTCGGGGGGCGGAAATCAGCCCCAGCATTTT.

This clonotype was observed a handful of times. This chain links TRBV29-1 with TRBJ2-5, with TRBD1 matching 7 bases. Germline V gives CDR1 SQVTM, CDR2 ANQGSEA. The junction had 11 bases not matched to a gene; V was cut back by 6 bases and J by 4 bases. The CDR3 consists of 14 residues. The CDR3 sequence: CSVRDSAGRETQYF. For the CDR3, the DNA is TGCAGCGTGAGGGACAGTGCAGGACGAGAGACCCAGTACTTC.